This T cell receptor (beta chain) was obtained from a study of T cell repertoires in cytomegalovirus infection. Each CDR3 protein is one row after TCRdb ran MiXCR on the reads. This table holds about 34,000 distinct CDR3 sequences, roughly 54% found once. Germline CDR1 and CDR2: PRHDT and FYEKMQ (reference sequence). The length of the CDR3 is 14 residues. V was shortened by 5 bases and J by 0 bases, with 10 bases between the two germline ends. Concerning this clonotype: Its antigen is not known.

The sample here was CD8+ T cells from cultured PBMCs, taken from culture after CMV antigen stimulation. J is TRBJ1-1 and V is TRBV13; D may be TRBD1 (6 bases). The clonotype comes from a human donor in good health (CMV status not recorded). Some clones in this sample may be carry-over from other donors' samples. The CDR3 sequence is CASSTGTLNTEAFF. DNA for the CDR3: TGTGCCAGCAGCACCGGGACATTGAACACTGAAGCTTTCTTT.